This TCR beta chain came from a study of T-cell reconstitution after alpha-beta-depleted transplantation in children. Study-wide results and limits: It was newly produced T cells that mostly accounted for T-cell counts and diversity one year after transplant. Certain patients had high TCRbeta diversity at day 60, and it came from recipient T cells and thymic progenitors that survived.

A library of TCRbeta sequences, prepared with unique molecular identifiers, was generated. TCRdb ran MiXCR on the PCR reads and lists one entry per CDR3 protein. The data contain about 590,000 distinct CDR3 sequences, 13% of them singletons. V dropped 0 bases and J dropped 0; count of bases not matched to a gene: 5. Germline CDR1 is MNHEY and CDR2 is SVGAGI. The CDR3 sequence is 17 residues long. Note on this clonotype: Its specificity is unknown.

This sample comprised PBMCs, mostly from graft donor cells, obtained 360 days after TCRalphabeta/CD19-depleted stem cell transplant. This sequence was found in a male patient between 5 and 17 years old who had a stem cell transplant for acute myeloid leukemia, so the T cells may come from the graft donor. The chain recombines TRBV6-5 with TRBJ2-1; TRBD2 agrees at 7 bases. DNA for the CDR3: TGTGCCAGCAGTTACTCCGGTAGCGGGCTCTCCTACAATGAGCAGTTCTTC. Translation gives CASSYSGSGLSYNEQFF.